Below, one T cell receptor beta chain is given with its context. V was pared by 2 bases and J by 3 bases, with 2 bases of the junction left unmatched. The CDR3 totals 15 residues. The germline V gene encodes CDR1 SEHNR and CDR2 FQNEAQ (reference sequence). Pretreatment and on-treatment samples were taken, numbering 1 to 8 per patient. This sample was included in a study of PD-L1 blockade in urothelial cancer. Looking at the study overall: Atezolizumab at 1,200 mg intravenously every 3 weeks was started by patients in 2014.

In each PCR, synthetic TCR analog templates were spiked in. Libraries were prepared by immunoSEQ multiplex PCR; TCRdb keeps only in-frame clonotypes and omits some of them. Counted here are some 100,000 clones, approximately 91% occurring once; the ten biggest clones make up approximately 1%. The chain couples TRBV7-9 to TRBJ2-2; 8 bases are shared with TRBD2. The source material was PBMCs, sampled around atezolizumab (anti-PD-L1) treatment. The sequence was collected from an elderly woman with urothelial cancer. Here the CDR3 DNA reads TGTGCCAGCAGCTTAACTAGCGGTGACACCGGGGAGCTGTTTTTT. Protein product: CASSLTSGDTGELFF.